Presented here are 9 T cell receptor beta chains from one specimen sequenced in a study of control samples from healthy donors and cancer patients. TCRdb's copy holds only in-frame clones and misses some; the assay was immunoSEQ multiplex PCR. The sample lists 350,000 to 450,000 clones; more than 80% were seen once. The sample comprised PBMCs. Source of these receptors: a man aged 35-49 years with head and neck cancer.

The rearrangement uses TRBV6-5 and TRBJ1-6; tentatively, D is TRBD1 (6 bases). The CDR3 extends over 16 amino acids. Germline assignment: CDR1 MNHEY and CDR2 SVGAGI. V shed 2 bases and J shed 12 bases, with 20 bases lying between them. The CDR3 here is CASSYEGWGGAGPLHF. The CDR3, as DNA: TGTGCCAGCAGTTACGAGGGGTGGGGGGGGGCCGGACCCCTCCACTTT.

The chain couples TRBV6-5 to TRBJ2-7; D is uncertain. This CDR3 is 13 amino acids long. Germline CDR1 reads MNHEY; CDR2 reads SVGAGI. The V gene lost 6 bases and the J gene lost 0 bases, with 9 bases spanning the gap. The CDR3 region is CASSPRSSYEQYF. The DNA for the CDR3 is TGTGCCAGCAGCCCACGAAGCTCCTACGAGCAGTACTTC.

In DNA form, the CDR3 reads TGTGCCAGCAGCTTAGACGGGGGGTTAGAGAGCTCCTACGAGCAGTACTTC. Translating it yields CASSLDGGLESSYEQYF. V usage is TRBV7-3 and J usage is TRBJ2-7; 7 nucleotides agree with TRBD2. Germline V CDR1 and CDR2: SGHTA, FQGTGA. The CDR3 loop spans 17 amino acids. V gave up 2 bases and J gave up 0 bases; unmatched junction bases: 10.

CDR3 in amino acids: CSAHSTDTQYF. DNA of the CDR3: TGCAGTGCACACAGCACAGATACGCAGTATTTT. J is TRBJ2-3 and V is TRBV20-1; the D is unclear. V lost 6 bases and J lost 0, with 4 bases in between. Germline V gene data show CDR1 as DFQATT and CDR2 as SNEGSKA (reference sequence). CDR3 size: 11 residues.

The CDR3 sequence: CASSTRGVGHETQYF. The CDR3 nucleotides are TGTGCCAGCAGTACCCGCGGAGTGGGACATGAGACCCAGTACTTC. The chain recombines TRBV28 with TRBJ2-5; D perhaps matches TRBD1 (6 bases). The CDR3 has 15 residues. V was shortened by 5 bases and J by 5 bases, with 18 bases between the two germline ends. Germline lookup yields CDR1 MDHEN and CDR2 SYDVKM.

The chain couples TRBV18 to TRBJ2-3, with D hard to call. Germline CDR1 and CDR2: KGHSH and LQKENI. V lost 3 bases to trimming and J lost 2 bases, with 15 bases between them. There are 16 residues in the CDR3. The CDR3 sequence: CASSPQRPDLTDTQYF. The DNA of the CDR3 is TGTGCCAGCTCACCGCAACGACCGGACCTCACAGATACGCAGTATTTT.

This sequence joins TRBV19 and TRBJ1-1; D unclear. Per the germline V gene, CDR1 is LNHDA and CDR2 is SQIVND (reference sequence). The V gene lost 6 bases and the J gene lost 6 bases, with 14 bases spanning the gap. The CDR3 covers 13 residues. The CDR3 region has the DNA TGTGCCAGTAGAAGGGTTGGAGGGCCTGAAGCTTTCTTT. Its protein is CASRRVGGPEAFF.

This chain links TRBV28 with TRBJ2-2; no reliable D call. The CDR3 has 13 amino acids. The germline gives CDR1 MDHEN, CDR2 SYDVKM. V shed 1 base and J shed 8 bases, with 8 bases lying between them. CDR3 bases: TGTGCCAGCAGTTTATATGGAGAGGGGGAGCTGTTTTTT. Translation: CASSLYGEGELFF. The full variable domain, in which reference TRBV28 and TRBJ2-2 provide the parts outside the CDR3, is DVKVTQSSRYLVKRTGEKVFLECVQDMDHENMFWYRQDPGLGLRLIYFSYDVKMKEKGDIPEGYSVSREKKERFSLILESASTNQTSMYLCASSLYGEGELFFGEGSRLTVL.

The chain couples TRBV6-4 to TRBJ2-1; D may be TRBD2 (6 bases). Germline-derived CDR1 and CDR2 are MRHNA and SNTAGT. The ends were cut back, 6 bases at V and 4 bases at J, with 10 bases in the middle. The CDR3 has 13 amino acids. CDR3: CASSLSGYNEQFF. DNA for the CDR3: TGTGCCAGCAGCCTTAGCGGTTACAATGAGCAGTTCTTC.